This paragraph covers one T cell receptor beta chain sequence. This entry comes from a study of early T cells in non-severe SARS-CoV-2 infection. Study details: Whole-blood bulk RNA, unsorted, was sequenced, and chains were unpaired.

The length of the CDR3 is 14 residues. V was shortened by 1 base and J by 7 bases, with 11 bases between the two germline ends. Germline assignment: CDR1 LGHDT and CDR2 YNNKEL (reference sequence). TCRdb re-derived calls from the 5' RACE reads in MiXCR, one entry per CDR3 protein. The sample contains 70,000 or so distinct CDR3 sequences, roughly an eighth of which appear only once. The receptor comes from an adult who was a healthcare worker with PCR-confirmed SARS-CoV-2 infection or an uninfected control (not recorded which). The V gene is TRBV3-1, the J gene TRBJ1-5; TRBD1 might be the D (6 bases). The source material was whole blood. In DNA form, the CDR3 reads TGTGCCAGCAGCCAAGCAGGGGATGGACAGCCCCAGCATTTT. Its protein is CASSQAGDGQPQHF. Full variable domain (rest looked up from reference TRBV3-1 and TRBJ1-5): DTAVSQTPKYLVTQMGNDKSIKCEQNLGHDTMYWYKQDSKKFLKIMFSYNNKELIINETVPNRFSPKSPDKAHLNLHINSLELGDSAVYFCASSQAGDGQPQHFGDGTRLSIL.